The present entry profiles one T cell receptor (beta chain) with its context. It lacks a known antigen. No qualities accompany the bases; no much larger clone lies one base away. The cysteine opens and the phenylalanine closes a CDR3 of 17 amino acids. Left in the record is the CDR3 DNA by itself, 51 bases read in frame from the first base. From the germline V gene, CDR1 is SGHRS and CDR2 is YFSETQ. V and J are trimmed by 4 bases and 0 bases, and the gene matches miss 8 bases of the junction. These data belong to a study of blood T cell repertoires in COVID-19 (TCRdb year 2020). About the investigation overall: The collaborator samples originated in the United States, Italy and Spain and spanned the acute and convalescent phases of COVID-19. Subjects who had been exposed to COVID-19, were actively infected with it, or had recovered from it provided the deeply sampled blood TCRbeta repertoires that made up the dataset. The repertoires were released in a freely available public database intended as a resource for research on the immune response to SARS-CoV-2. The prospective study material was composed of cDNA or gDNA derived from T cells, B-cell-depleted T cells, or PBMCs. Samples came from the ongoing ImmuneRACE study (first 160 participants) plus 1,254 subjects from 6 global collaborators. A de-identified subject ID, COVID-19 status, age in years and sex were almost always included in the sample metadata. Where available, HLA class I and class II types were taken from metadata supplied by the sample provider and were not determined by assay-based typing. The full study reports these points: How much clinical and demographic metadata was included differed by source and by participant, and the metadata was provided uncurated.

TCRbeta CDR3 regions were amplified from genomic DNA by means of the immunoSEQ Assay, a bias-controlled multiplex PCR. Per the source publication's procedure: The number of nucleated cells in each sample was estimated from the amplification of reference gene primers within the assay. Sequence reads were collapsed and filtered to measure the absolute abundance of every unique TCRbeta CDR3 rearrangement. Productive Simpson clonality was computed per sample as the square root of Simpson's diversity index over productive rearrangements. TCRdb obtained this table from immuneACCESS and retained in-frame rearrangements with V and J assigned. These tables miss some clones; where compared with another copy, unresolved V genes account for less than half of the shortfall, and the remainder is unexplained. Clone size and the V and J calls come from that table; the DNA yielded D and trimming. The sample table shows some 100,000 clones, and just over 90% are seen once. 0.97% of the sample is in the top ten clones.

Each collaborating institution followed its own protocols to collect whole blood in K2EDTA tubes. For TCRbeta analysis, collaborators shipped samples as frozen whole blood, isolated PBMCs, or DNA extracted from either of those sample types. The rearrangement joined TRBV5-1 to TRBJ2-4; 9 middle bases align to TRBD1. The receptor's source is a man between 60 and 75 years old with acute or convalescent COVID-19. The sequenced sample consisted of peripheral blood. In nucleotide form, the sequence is TGCGCCAGCAGCCCCCGACAGGGGGATCTAGCCAAAAACATTCAGTACTTC. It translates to CASSPRQGDLAKNIQYF.